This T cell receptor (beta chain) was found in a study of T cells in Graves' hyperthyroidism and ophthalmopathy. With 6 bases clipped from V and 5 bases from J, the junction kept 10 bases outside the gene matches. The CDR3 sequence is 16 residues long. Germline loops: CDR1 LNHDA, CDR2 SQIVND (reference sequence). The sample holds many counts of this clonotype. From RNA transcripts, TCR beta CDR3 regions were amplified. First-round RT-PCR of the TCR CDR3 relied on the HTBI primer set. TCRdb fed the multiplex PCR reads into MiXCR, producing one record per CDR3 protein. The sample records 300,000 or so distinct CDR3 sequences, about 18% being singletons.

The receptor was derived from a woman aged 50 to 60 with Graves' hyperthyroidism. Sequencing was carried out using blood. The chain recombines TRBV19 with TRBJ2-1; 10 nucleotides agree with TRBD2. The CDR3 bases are TGTGCCAGTAGCAGAGCGGGAGGGCCCTACAACAATGAGCAGTTCTTC. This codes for CASSRAGGPYNNEQFF. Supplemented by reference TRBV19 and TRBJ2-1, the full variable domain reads DGGITQSPKYLFRKEGQNVTLSCEQNLNHDAMYWYRQDPGQGLRLIYYSQIVNDFQKGDIAEGYSVSREKKESFPLTVTSAQKNPTAFYLCASSRAGGPYNNEQFFGPGTRLTVL.